A single T cell receptor (beta chain) is shown here with its context. This sample was taken from a study of shared clonotypes between healthy human individuals. Authors' methods: With immunoSEQ giving junction-only sequences and no quality scores, filtering differed. Using immunoSEQ multiplex PCR, the repertoire was profiled, and TCRdb retains in-frame clones only, with some absent. The V and J calls and clone size come from that table; D and trimming were worked out from the DNA. This sample has under 600,000 clones, with more than 95% found just once. The receptor's source is a woman in her 30s in good health. Source material: naive CD4+ T cells sorted from blood. As to subset: CD45RA+ positively selected.

DNA of the CDR3: TGTGCCAGCAGTCTCCTAATCGCTTTGCTTGGCTACACCTTC. It translates to CASSLLIALLGYTF. The V and J genes are TRBV28 and TRBJ1-2, with unresolved D. Germline-derived CDR1 and CDR2 are MDHEN and SYDVKM. The V gene lost 5 bases and the J gene lost 7 bases, with 17 bases spanning the gap. The length of the CDR3 is 14 residues.